The T cell receptor (beta chain) under discussion was sequenced for a study of shared clonotypes between healthy human individuals. Study-wide results and caveats: Having only a few donors restricted how much genetic and exposure-history diversity was captured.

Unsorted material relied on approximately 100 million PBMCs as the source of genomic DNA. Germline V gene lookup returns CDR1 LNHDA and CDR2 SQIVND (reference sequence). V was cut by 3 bases and J by 4 bases, with 15 bases left in between. The CDR3 covers 15 residues. In regard to this clone: The antigen remains unidentified.

The study ran the assay at deep level. The assay was immunoSEQ multiplex PCR, and TCRdb's table has in-frame clones only and misses some. This table has roughly 480,000 clones, 70% to 80% appearing once. The chain carries TRBV19 and TRBJ1-1; weak D call: TRBD1 (6 bases). The sequencing input was PBMCs. The clonotype originates from a middle-aged woman in good health. Some clones in this sample may be carry-over from other donors' samples. This CDR3 reads CASSMRWGQGTEAFF. In DNA form, the CDR3 reads TGTGCCAGTAGTATGAGGTGGGGGCAAGGCACTGAAGCTTTCTTT.